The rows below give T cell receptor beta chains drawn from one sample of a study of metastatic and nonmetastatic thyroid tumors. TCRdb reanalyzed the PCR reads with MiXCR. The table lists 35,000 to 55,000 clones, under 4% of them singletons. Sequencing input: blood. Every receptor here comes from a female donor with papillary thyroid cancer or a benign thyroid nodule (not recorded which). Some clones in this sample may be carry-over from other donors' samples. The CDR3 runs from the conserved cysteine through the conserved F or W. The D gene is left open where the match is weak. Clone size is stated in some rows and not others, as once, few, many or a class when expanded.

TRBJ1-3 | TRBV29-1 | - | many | CSVRDAYSGNTIYF | TGCAGCGTTCGGGACGCATACTCTGGAAACACCATATATTTT
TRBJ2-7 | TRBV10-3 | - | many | CAISDVSLEQYF | TGTGCCATCAGTGATGTATCACTAGAGCAGTACTTC
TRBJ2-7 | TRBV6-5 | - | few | CASSSTPQYEQYF | TGTGCCAGCAGTTCGACTCCGCAATACGAGCAGTACTTC
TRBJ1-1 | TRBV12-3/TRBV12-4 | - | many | CASRKGEGTEAFF | TGTGCCAGCAGAAAGGGAGAAGGCACTGAAGCTTTCTTT
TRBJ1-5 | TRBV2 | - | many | CASSEALEDQPQHF | TGTGCCAGCAGTGAAGCGCTGGAAGATCAGCCCCAGCATTTT
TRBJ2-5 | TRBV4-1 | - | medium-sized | CASSQGNSGIKETQYF | TGCGCCAGCAGCCAAGGTAATAGCGGAATAAAAGAGACCCAGTACTTC
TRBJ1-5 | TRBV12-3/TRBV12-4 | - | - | CASSLWDYQPQHF | TGTGCCAGCAGTTTGTGGGACTATCAGCCCCAGCATTTT
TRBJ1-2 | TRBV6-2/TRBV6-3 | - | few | CASSRAGNYGYTF | TGTGCCAGCAGTAGGGCGGGAAACTATGGCTACACCTTC
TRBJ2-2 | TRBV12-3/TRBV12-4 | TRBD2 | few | CASSEGLAGVTGELFF | TGTGCCAGCAGTGAAGGACTAGCGGGAGTTACCGGGGAGCTGTTTTTT
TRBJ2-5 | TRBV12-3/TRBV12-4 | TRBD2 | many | CASCTGAGWETQYF | TGTGCCAGCTGTACGGGAGCGGGATGGGAGACCCAGTACTTC
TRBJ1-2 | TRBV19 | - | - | CASSIGGVNYGYTF | TGTGCCAGTAGTATCGGAGGGGTTAACTATGGCTACACCTTC
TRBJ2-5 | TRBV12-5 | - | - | CASGPESAQETQYF | TGCGCTAGTGGCCCTGAGTCAGCCCAAGAGACCCAGTACTTC
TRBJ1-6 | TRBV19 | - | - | CASSNIRRENSPLHF | TGTGCCAGTAGTAATATTCGACGAGAAAATTCACCCCTCCACTTT
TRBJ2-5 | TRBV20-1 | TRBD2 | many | CSARDRRLAPSATQYF | TGCAGTGCTAGAGATCGCCGACTAGCTCCTTCGGCGACCCAGTACTTC
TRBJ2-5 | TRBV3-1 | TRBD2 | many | CASSQELAGVGETQYF | TGTGCCAGCAGCCAAGAGCTAGCGGGAGTGGGGGAGACCCAGTACTTC
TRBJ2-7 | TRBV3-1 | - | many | CASSLSGLGVGEQYF | TGTGCCAGCAGCCTTAGCGGCCTCGGGGTCGGCGAGCAGTACTTC
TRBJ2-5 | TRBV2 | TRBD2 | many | CASSSSGSRVETQYF | TGTGCCAGCAGCTCTAGCGGGAGTAGAGTAGAGACCCAGTACTTC
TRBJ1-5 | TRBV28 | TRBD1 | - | CASSFGDRDQPQHF | TGTGCCAGCAGTTTTGGGGACAGGGATCAGCCCCAGCATTTT
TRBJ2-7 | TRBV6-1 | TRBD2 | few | CASSIGTSGHEQYF | TGTGCCAGCAGCATAGGGACTAGCGGCCACGAGCAGTACTTC
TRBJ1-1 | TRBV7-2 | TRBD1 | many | CASSSTRDSFMKAFF | TGTGCCAGCAGCTCTACCCGGGACAGCTTTATGAAAGCTTTCTTT
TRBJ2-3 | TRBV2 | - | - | CASSVGQASTDTQYF | TGTGCCAGCAGTGTGGGCCAGGCTAGCACAGATACGCAGTATTTT
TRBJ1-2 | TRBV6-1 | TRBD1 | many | CASRGTGGYGYTF | TGTGCCAGCAGGGGGACAGGGGGCTATGGCTACACCTTC
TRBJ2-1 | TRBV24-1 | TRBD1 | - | CATSDPSPGQGTYNEQFF | TGTGCCACCAGTGATCCCTCACCGGGACAGGGGACTTACAATGAGCAGTTCTTC
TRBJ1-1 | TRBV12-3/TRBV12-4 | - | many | CASSLQGWTEAFF | TGTGCCAGCAGTTTGCAGGGCTGGACTGAAGCTTTCTTT
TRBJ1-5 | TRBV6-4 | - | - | CASRGGEGQPQHF | TGTGCCAGCAGGGGGGGGGAGGGACAGCCCCAGCATTTT
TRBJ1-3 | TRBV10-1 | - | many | CASTINQGIGNTIYF | TGCGCCAGCACCATCAACCAGGGAATTGGAAACACCATATATTTT
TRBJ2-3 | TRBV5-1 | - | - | CASSLASDTQYF | TGCGCCAGCAGCTTAGCGTCAGATACGCAGTATTTT